This TCR beta chain comes out of a study of persistence of HIV-infected CD4 T cells. The overall study: Median time on suppressive ART was seven to eight years.

Findings and limits, study-wide: Degenerate expanded CDR3beta sequences were enriched among CMV- and Gag-responding cells.

Anti-CD3/anti-CD28 beads served as a nonspecific positive control stimulus. Sorting selected CD4+ T cells upregulating both CD40 ligand and CD69. The V segment lost 1 base and the J segment 6 bases; nucleotides outside the gene matches: 6. CDR1 LGHDT and CDR2 YNNKEL come from the germline V gene (reference sequence). The CDR3 is 16 amino acids. A remark on this clone: Its cognate antigen is unknown.

This was the immunoSEQ version 4 assay in survey mode. TCRdb's table, derived via immunoSEQ multiplex PCR, lists solely in-frame clones and lacks some. Among tens of thousands of clones listed, approximately 90% were seen once. This TCR came from an adult man with HIV who was CMV-seropositive. The specimen was CD4+ T cells sorted from PBMCs after roughly 20-hour stimulation, collected from a patient who received antiretroviral therapy. The rearrangement joins TRBV3-1 (or the pseudogene TRBV3-2) to TRBJ1-4; 9 bases match TRBD1. CDR3 sequence: CASSQVFGTGHEKLFF. DNA for the CDR3: TGTGCCAGCAGCCAAGTCTTCGGGACAGGGCATGAAAAACTGTTTTTT.